These 4 T cell receptor beta chains were all obtained from the same sample, sequenced in a study of regulatory T cells in long-lasting Graves disease. CDR3 regions were amplified by Arm-PCR using iRepertoire HTBI primers to build TCR beta libraries. Each CDR3 protein is one row after TCRdb ran MiXCR on the multiplex PCR reads. The profile shows about 660,000 distinct CDR3 sequences, 25% to 35% of them singletons. Documented time point: persistent/refractory GD, antithyroid drugs over 5 years with positive TRAb. There was RNA extracted from PBMCs, and the TCR library was made from it. The specimen comprised peripheral blood mononuclear cells (PBMCs), sampled when the disease was refractory, from a patient treated with antithyroid drugs. Receptors originate from a female donor with Graves disease.

V is TRBV7-9 and J is TRBJ1-6; D call uncertain. V lost 5 bases and J 15 bases, leaving 23 bases between the germline ends. The CDR3 totals 15 residues. CDR1 is SEHNR, CDR2 FQNEAQ, per germline (reference sequence). The CDR3: CASSRIDGLGIHLHF. The CDR3, as DNA: TGTGCCAGCAGCCGAATCGACGGCCTCGGGATCCACCTCCACTTT. Together with reference TRBV7-9 and TRBJ1-6, the CDR3 gives the full variable domain: DTGVSQNPRHKITKRGQNVTFRCDPISEHNRLYWYRQTLGQGPEFLTYFQNEAQLEKSRLLSDRFSAERPKGSFSTLEIQRTEQGDSAMYLCASSRIDGLGIHLHFGNGTRLTVT.

The chain recombines TRBV6-1 with TRBJ2-5, with a weak D call TRBD2 (5 bases). V lost 6 bases and J lost 1, with 15 bases in between. This CDR3 spans 15 amino acids. The V gene's germline CDR1 is MNHNS and CDR2 SASEGT. CDR3 sequence (DNA): TGTGCCAGCAGATATGGTGCTAGCACCCAAGAGACCCAGTACTTC. Translation gives CASRYGASTQETQYF.

This clonotype was observed many times. This chain links TRBV6-1 with TRBJ1-1; 9 bases are a match to TRBD1. Trimming removed 8 bases from V and 4 bases from J; junction bases left unmatched: 5. Looked up from germline, CDR1 is MNHNS and CDR2 is SASEGT. The CDR3 spans 13 residues. DNA for the CDR3: TGTGCCAGCGGACAGGGGAGTCCCACTGAAGCTTTCTTT. It yields the protein CASGQGSPTEAFF.

This chain connects TRBV15 to TRBJ2-2, with a possible D match to TRBD1 (5 bases). CDR3 length equals 15 residues. V was trimmed by 0 bases and J by 8 bases, leaving 13 bases between them. CDR1 is LNHNV and CDR2 is YYDKDF in the germline V gene (reference sequence). The CDR3 sequence: CATSRDRAGSGELFF. The CDR3 DNA follows: TGTGCCACCAGCAGAGATAGGGCAGGGTCGGGGGAGCTGTTTTTT.